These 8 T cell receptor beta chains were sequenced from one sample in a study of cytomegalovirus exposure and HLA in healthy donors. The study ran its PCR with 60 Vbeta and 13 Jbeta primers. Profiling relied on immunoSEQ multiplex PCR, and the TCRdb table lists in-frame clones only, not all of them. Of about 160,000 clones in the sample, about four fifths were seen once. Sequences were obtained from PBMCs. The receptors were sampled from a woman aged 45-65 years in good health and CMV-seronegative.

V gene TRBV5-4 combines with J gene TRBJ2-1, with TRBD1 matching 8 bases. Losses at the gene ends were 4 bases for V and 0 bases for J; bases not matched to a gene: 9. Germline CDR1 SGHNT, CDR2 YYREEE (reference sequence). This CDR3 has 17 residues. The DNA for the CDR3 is TGTGCCAGCAGCCCGCCCGGGACAGGAAACTCCTACAATGAGCAGTTCTTC. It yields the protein CASSPPGTGNSYNEQFF.

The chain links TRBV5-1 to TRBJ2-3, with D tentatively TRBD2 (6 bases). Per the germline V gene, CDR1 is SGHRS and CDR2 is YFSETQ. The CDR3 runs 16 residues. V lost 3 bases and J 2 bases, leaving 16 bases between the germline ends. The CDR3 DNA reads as TGCGCCAGCAGCTCCCTGGGGGAGGCTTCCACAGATACGCAGTATTTT. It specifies CASSSLGEASTDTQYF.

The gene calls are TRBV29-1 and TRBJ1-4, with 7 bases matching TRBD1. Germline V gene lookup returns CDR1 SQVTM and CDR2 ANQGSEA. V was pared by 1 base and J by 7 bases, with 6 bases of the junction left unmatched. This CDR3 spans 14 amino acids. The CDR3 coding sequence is TGCAGCGTTGAAGGTTCAGGGGGAAGTGAAAAACTGTTTTTT. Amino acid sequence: CSVEGSGGSEKLFF.

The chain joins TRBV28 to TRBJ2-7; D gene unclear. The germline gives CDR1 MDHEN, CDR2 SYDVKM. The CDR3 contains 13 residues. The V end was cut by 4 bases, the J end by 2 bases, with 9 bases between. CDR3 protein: CASSWAGTYEQYF. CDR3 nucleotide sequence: TGTGCCAGCAGTTGGGCAGGTACCTACGAGCAGTACTTC.

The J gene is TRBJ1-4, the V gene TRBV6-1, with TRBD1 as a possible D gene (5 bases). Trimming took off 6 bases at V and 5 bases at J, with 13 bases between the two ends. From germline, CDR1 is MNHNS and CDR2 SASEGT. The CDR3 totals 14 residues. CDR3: CASRTDSRNEKLFF. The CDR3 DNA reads TGTGCCAGCAGAACAGACAGCAGAAATGAAAAACTGTTTTTT.

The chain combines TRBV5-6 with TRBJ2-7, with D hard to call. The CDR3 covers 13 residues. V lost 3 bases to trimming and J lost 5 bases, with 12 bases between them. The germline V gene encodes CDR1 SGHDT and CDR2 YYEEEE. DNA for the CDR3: TGTGCCAGCAGCTCGTTAATTCCCCACGAGCAGTACTTC. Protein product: CASSSLIPHEQYF. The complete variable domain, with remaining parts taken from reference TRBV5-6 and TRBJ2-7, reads DAGVTQSPTHLIKTRGQQVTLRCSPKSGHDTVSWYQQALGQGPQFIFQYYEEEERQRGNFPDRFSGHQFPNYSSELNVNALLLGDSALYLCASSSLIPHEQYFGPGTRLTVT.

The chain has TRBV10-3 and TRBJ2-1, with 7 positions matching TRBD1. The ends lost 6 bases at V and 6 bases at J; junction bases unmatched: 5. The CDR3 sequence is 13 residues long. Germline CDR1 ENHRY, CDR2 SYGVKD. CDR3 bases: TGTGCCATCAGCCGTGACAGGGCCAATGAGCAGTTCTTC. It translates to CAISRDRANEQFF.

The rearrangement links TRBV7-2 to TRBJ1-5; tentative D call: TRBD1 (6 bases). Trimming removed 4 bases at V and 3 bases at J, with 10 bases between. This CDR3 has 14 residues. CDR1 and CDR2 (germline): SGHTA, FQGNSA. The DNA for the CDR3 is TGTGCCAGCAGCTATACAGGGCTCAATCAGCCCCAGCATTTT. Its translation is CASSYTGLNQPQHF.